A single sample gave rise to the 28 T cell receptor beta chains below, sequenced in a study of shared clonotypes between healthy human individuals. CD8 cells classed as naive were CD45RO-negative and positively selected for CCR7, excluding terminally differentiated effector memory CD45RA+ cells. The repertoire was sequenced with immunoSEQ multiplex PCR; TCRdb's copy has only in-frame clones and lacks some. The data contain some 1,900,000 clones, about 95% of them singletons. The sample taken for sequencing was naive CD8+ T cells sorted from blood. Receptors were obtained from a man between 18 and 35 years old in good health.

The chain uses TRBV27 and TRBJ2-7; 10 bases align to TRBD2. This CDR3 is 17 amino acids long. Unmatched junction bases numbered 15, after V lost 5 bases and J lost 5 bases. Germline V gene data show CDR1 as MNHEY and CDR2 as SMNVEV (reference sequence). Here the CDR3 reads CASSTLGLAGARNEQYF. The CDR3 DNA sequence: TGTGCCAGCAGTACACTCGGCCTAGCGGGAGCGAGGAACGAGCAGTACTTC.

This chain links TRBV11-2 with TRBJ2-5, with D perhaps matching TRBD2 (6 bases). Trimming left V 2 bases short and J 5 bases short, with 18 bases between. CDR1 SGHAT and CDR2 FQNNGV come from the germline V gene. This CDR3 is 16 amino acids long. Written as DNA, the CDR3 is TGTGCCAGCAGCTTAAATCGTCGGGGGTTGTTGGAGACCCAGTACTTC. It codes for CASSLNRRGLLETQYF.

The rearrangement joins TRBV6-5 to TRBJ2-2; the match to TRBD1 covers 10 bases. V was pared by 5 bases and J by 10 bases, with 4 bases of the junction left unmatched. Germline values: CDR1 MNHEY, CDR2 SVGAGI. The CDR3 has 13 residues. CDR3 sequence: CASSPGQGTELFF. The CDR3 region has the DNA TGTGCCAGCAGTCCGGGACAGGGGACGGAGCTGTTTTTT.

This chain joins TRBV11-1 and TRBJ2-3; D is undetermined. The CDR3 is 12 amino acids. V lost 5 bases, J lost 2 bases, and 5 bases lay in between. The germline V gene has CDR1 SGHAT and CDR2 FQDESV (reference sequence). The CDR3 reads CASSEVTDTQYF. DNA for the CDR3: TGTGCCAGCAGCGAGGTCACAGATACGCAGTATTTT.

The genes are TRBV4-1 and TRBJ2-1, with a weak D call TRBD1 (7 bases). V was shortened by 4 bases and J by 6 bases, with 22 bases between the two germline ends. CDR1 and CDR2 (germline): MGHRA, YSYEKL. The CDR3 runs 17 residues. DNA of the CDR3: TGCGCCAGCAGCCTTCTTTCGGCAGGGGGGATGGCCAATGAGCAGTTCTTC. It codes for CASSLLSAGGMANEQFF.

For this clone: This specimen includes other DNA sequences encoding the same CDR3. This chain connects TRBV7-9 to TRBJ2-7; possible D gene TRBD2, 5 bases. The CDR3 totals 13 residues. The germline V and J ends were trimmed by 5 bases and 2 bases, with 10 bases remaining between them. The V gene's germline CDR1 is SEHNR and CDR2 FQNEAQ (reference sequence). CDR3 bases: TGTGCCAGCAGCCCCGACGGGGCCTACGAGCAGTACTTC. Translating gives CASSPDGAYEQYF.

This clone was observed a handful of times. This chain connects TRBV4-2 to TRBJ1-5; D gene unclear. CDR3 length: 14 residues. The V end lost 1 base, the J end lost 0 bases, and 4 bases lay between the germline ends. CDR1 and CDR2 (germline): LGHNA, YNFKEQ. In DNA form, the CDR3 reads TGTGCCAGCAGCCAAGTTGATAGCAATCAGCCCCAGCATTTT. Its protein is CASSQVDSNQPQHF.

This sequence joins TRBV4-1 and TRBJ2-1; 8 bases align to TRBD2. This CDR3 has 17 residues. CDR1 is MGHRA and CDR2 is YSYEKL in the germline V gene. V gave up 0 bases and J gave up 4 bases; unmatched junction bases: 8. CDR3 in amino acids: CASSQDPGLEGYNEQFF. The CDR3 nucleotides are TGCGCCAGCAGCCAAGACCCGGGACTAGAGGGGTACAATGAGCAGTTCTTC.

This chain uses TRBV6-1 with TRBJ2-7, with D possibly being TRBD1 (5 bases). Germline CDR1 MNHNS, CDR2 SASEGT. V lost 7 bases to trimming and J lost 7 bases, with 11 bases between them. The CDR3 is 11 amino acids. The CDR3 protein is CASKQGWEQYF. CDR3 nucleotide sequence: TGTGCCAGCAAGCAGGGTTGGGAGCAGTACTTC.

The V and J genes are TRBV30 and TRBJ2-1; the D gene is possibly TRBD2 (5 bases). CDR1 GTSNPN and CDR2 SVGIG come from the germline V gene (reference sequence). V was pared by 5 bases and J by 5 bases, with 16 bases between. The CDR3 consists of 14 residues. For the CDR3, the DNA is TGTGCCTGGTCTCCTCGGGGAGCGGACAATGAGCAGTTCTTC. Translating it yields CAWSPRGADNEQFF.

The CDR3 region is CASSQSPGQVANYGYTF. The CDR3 bases are TGCGCCAGCAGCCAATCACCGGGACAGGTAGCTAACTATGGCTACACCTTC. The genes are TRBV4-1 and TRBJ1-2; 8 positions match TRBD1. From germline, CDR1 is MGHRA and CDR2 YSYEKL. The CDR3 runs 17 residues. Losses at the gene ends were 2 bases for V and 0 bases for J; bases not matched to a gene: 8.

The rearrangement joins TRBV7-9 to TRBJ2-3, with 8 bases lining up with TRBD1. CDR1 and CDR2 from the germline V gene are SEHNR and FQNEAQ (reference sequence). The CDR3 contains 15 residues. J gave up 4 bases and V 6 bases, and 9 bases lay outside the gene matches. The CDR3 DNA reads as TGTGCCAGCAGTAAGGACAGGGCTATTTCAGATACGCAGTATTTT. Protein: CASSKDRAISDTQYF.

The chain combines TRBV6-5 with TRBJ2-7, with D maybe TRBD1 (5 bases). V was clipped by 8 bases and J by 6 bases, with 11 bases between them. This CDR3 spans 11 amino acids. Germline CDR1 reads MNHEY; CDR2 reads SVGAGI. CDR3 sequence reads: CASGWGREQYF. The CDR3 DNA reads TGTGCCAGCGGGTGGGGCCGCGAGCAGTACTTC.

V gene TRBV7-9 combines with J gene TRBJ1-4; possible D gene TRBD1, 5 bases. Trimming shortened V by 3 bases and J by 8 bases, and 13 bases separated the two germline ends. Germline CDR1 reads SEHNR; CDR2 reads FQNEAQ (reference sequence). The CDR3 length is 14 residues. CDR3 in DNA: TGTGCCAGCAGCTTCGAACAGTCAGGGGAAAAACTGTTTTTT. This gives the protein CASSFEQSGEKLFF.

This rearrangement joins TRBV5-6 to TRBJ2-7; 11 bases map to TRBD2. Trimming cost V 8 bases and J 4 bases; bases outside gene matches: 11. This CDR3 region has 15 residues. Per the germline V gene, CDR1 is SGHDT and CDR2 is YYEEEE. The CDR3 sequence: CASSTSGSPPYEQYF. Written as DNA, the CDR3 is TGTGCCAGTTCCACTAGCGGGAGTCCCCCTTACGAGCAGTACTTC.

The CDR3 sequence: CASSPGAYDAKETQYF. CDR3 DNA: TGTGCCAGCAGCCCAGGCGCTTACGATGCCAAAGAGACCCAGTACTTC. The chain combines TRBV7-9 with TRBJ2-5; no reliable D call. This CDR3 spans 16 amino acids. Germline assignment: CDR1 SEHNR and CDR2 FQNEAQ (reference sequence). V dropped 5 bases and J dropped 3 bases, with 19 bases sitting between them.

This chain connects TRBV27 to TRBJ2-7; TRBD2 matches at 8 bases. V was pared by 7 bases and J by 3 bases, with 8 bases of the junction left unmatched. Germline assignment: CDR1 MNHEY and CDR2 SMNVEV (reference sequence). The CDR3 runs to 14 residues. CDR3 amino acids: CASTITGGGYEQYF. In nucleotides, the CDR3 is TGTGCCAGCACTATCACGGGAGGGGGCTACGAGCAGTACTTC.

Concerning this clone: This sample also contains other DNA sequences that code for the same CDR3. The V call is TRBV28, the J call TRBJ2-3, with D tentatively TRBD1 or TRBD2 (6 bases each). Trimming took 3 bases from V and 2 from J, leaving 15 bases between them. CDR3 size: 16 residues. Germline assignment: CDR1 MDHEN and CDR2 SYDVKM. This CDR3 reads CASSLGARGNTDTQYF. DNA of the CDR3: TGTGCCAGCAGTTTGGGGGCACGGGGGAACACAGATACGCAGTATTTT. Full variable domain (remainder filled in from reference TRBV28 and TRBJ2-3): DVKVTQSSRYLVKRTGEKVFLECVQDMDHENMFWYRQDPGLGLRLIYFSYDVKMKEKGDIPEGYSVSREKKERFSLILESASTNQTSMYLCASSLGARGNTDTQYFGPGTRLTVL.

The gene calls are TRBV5-6 and TRBJ2-2; D remains ambiguous. CDR1 SGHDT and CDR2 YYEEEE come from the germline V gene. The CDR3 contains 14 residues. Deletions cut 0 bases from V and 8 bases from J, with 11 bases between. CDR3 bases: TGTGCCAGCAGCTTGGGTGGGGTGTATGGGGAGCTGTTTTTT. It specifies CASSLGGVYGELFF.

The chain links TRBV7-9 to TRBJ1-6; D gene unclear. V shed 4 bases and J shed 6 bases, with 16 bases lying between them. Germline CDR1 reads SEHNR; CDR2 reads FQNEAQ (reference sequence). There are 16 residues in the CDR3. The CDR3 DNA follows: TGTGCCAGCAGCTCAGTAAATGAGGGAGGTAATTCACCCCTCCACTTT. Translated, it gives CASSSVNEGGNSPLHF.

This sequence joins TRBV10-3 and TRBJ2-7; TRBD2 matches at 7 bases. Germline trimming cut 5 bases from V and 7 bases from J; bases unmatched to any gene: 8. The CDR3 has 13 amino acids. Germline CDR1 reads ENHRY; CDR2 reads SYGVKD. Here the CDR3 DNA reads TGTGCCATCAGTAAGGAAAGCGGGGAGGAGCAGTACTTC. It codes for CAISKESGEEQYF.

The V call is TRBV30, the J call TRBJ2-7; tentatively, D is TRBD2 (6 bases). Trimming removed 0 bases from V and 3 bases from J, with 15 bases in between. The CDR3 runs to 15 residues. Looked up from germline, CDR1 is GTSNPN and CDR2 is SVGIG (reference sequence). This CDR3 is CAWSVLRGGGYEQYF. The CDR3 bases are TGTGCCTGGAGTGTATTACGGGGAGGAGGCTACGAGCAGTACTTC.

Concerning this clone: One junction end disagrees with the germline gene, perhaps due to a read error. V is TRBV6-6 and J is TRBJ2-1, with no clear D. In germline, CDR1 is MNHNY, CDR2 SVGAGI (reference sequence). The CDR3 is made up of 13 amino acids. The CDR3 nucleotides read TGTGCCAGCACCGAAACGGCCGGAAATTGTCCGGTCTTC. As protein: CASTETAGNCPVF.

The CDR3 reads CASIGLADNEQFF. The CDR3 nucleotides are TGTGCCAGTATAGGACTAGCGGACAATGAGCAGTTCTTC. The chain couples TRBV19 to TRBJ2-1; 10 bases match TRBD2. The V segment lost 7 bases and the J segment 5 bases; nucleotides outside the gene matches: 2. Germline V gene data show CDR1 as LNHDA and CDR2 as SQIVND (reference sequence). The CDR3 has 13 residues.

The chain couples TRBV2 to TRBJ2-1; 7 bases are shared with TRBD1. CDR1 and CDR2 from the germline V gene are SNHLY and FYNNEI. Trimming cost V 11 bases and J 3 bases; bases outside gene matches: 10. The CDR3 covers 14 residues. The CDR3 DNA is TGTGCCGGAAGGGGGCAAGGGGGCTACAATGAGCAGTTCTTC. Amino acids: CAGRGQGGYNEQFF.

This clone has just one count. The V gene is TRBV6-6, the J gene TRBJ2-7; no definite D call. V lost 3 bases and J 0 bases, leaving 9 bases between the germline ends. Germline lookup yields CDR1 MNHNY and CDR2 SVGAGI (reference sequence). The CDR3 covers 14 residues. The CDR3 nucleotides are TGTGCCAGCAGTTATCGGACGGTCTCCTACGAGCAGTACTTC. This codes for CASSYRTVSYEQYF.

This rearrangement joins TRBV6-1 to TRBJ2-7, with TRBD1 as a possible D gene (5 bases). This CDR3 is built from 15 residues. The V end was cut by 3 bases, the J end by 1 base, with 13 bases between. Germline V gene sequence: CDR1 MNHNS, CDR2 SASEGT. CDR3 nucleotides: TGTGCCAGCAGTGATGACAGACTCCTTTCCTACGAGCAGTACTTC. Translated, it gives CASSDDRLLSYEQYF.

The rearrangement links TRBV27 to TRBJ2-1; D remains unclear. The CDR3 has 14 residues. Trimming stripped 3 bases from V and 4 bases from J, with 10 bases between. CDR1 MNHEY and CDR2 SMNVEV come from the germline V gene (reference sequence). The CDR3 region is CASSFILGYNEQFF. The CDR3 DNA follows: TGTGCCAGCAGTTTCATTTTGGGATACAATGAGCAGTTCTTC.